This T cell receptor (beta chain) was profiled in a study of human T cells and chemical hapten exposure. Looking at the study overall: TCR yields per sample varied, mainly owing to small pooled library volume differences.

The table lists this clonotype with many counts. Its antigen is still unknown. General observations from the study: Correlating positively with patch test score were the PT1 expanded TCR counts.

The CDR3 has 13 residues. Germline lookup yields CDR1 SQVTM and CDR2 ANQGSEA. The germline V and J ends were trimmed by 3 bases and 5 bases, with 13 bases remaining between them. Time point indicated: patch test 2, 6 weeks after DPC sensitization. Treatment noted: therapeutic diphenylcyclopropenone sensitization with weekly scalp DPC. The study used a library that attached unique molecular identifiers to individual cDNA molecules. From the RACE reads, TCRdb called clonotypes with MiXCR, one entry per CDR3 protein. The sample holds approximately 82,000 distinct CDR3 sequences, 6.5% to 8% seen once. V gene TRBV29-1 combines with J gene TRBJ2-5; no firm D call. This TCR came from a woman aged 25 to 45 with alopecia areata. Some clones in this sample may be carry-over from other donors' samples. The sequencing used whole blood, collected in connection with sensitization to the hapten diphenylcyclopropenone (DPC). DNA of the CDR3: TGCAGCGTTGATTTGTGGGCTCGGGAGACCCAGTACTTC. It is translated as CSVDLWARETQYF.